This TCR beta chain was captured by sequencing in a study of cytomegalovirus exposure and HLA in healthy donors. Study results and limitations: Reports showed the classifier diagnosing cytomegalovirus status with high specificity and sensitivity.

Trimming shortened V by 2 bases and J by 5 bases, and 21 bases separated the two germline ends. There are 17 residues in the CDR3. Germline CDR1 MNHEY, CDR2 SMNVEV (reference sequence). Remarks on this clone: Antigen: not known.

Assay used: immunoSEQ multiplex PCR; TCRdb lists only in-frame clones, some missing. The sample comprises some 150,000 clones, around 89% of which are singletons, and 2.5% to 3.5% rests with the top ten. Sample: PBMCs. The chain links TRBV27 to TRBJ1-1; a possible D gene is TRBD1 (5 bases). This clonotype was obtained from a man between 18 and 35 years old in good health and CMV-seronegative. The CDR3 protein is CASSLTFVGGMETEAFF. In DNA, the CDR3 is TGTGCCAGCAGTTTAACATTCGTTGGGGGGATGGAAACTGAAGCTTTCTTT.